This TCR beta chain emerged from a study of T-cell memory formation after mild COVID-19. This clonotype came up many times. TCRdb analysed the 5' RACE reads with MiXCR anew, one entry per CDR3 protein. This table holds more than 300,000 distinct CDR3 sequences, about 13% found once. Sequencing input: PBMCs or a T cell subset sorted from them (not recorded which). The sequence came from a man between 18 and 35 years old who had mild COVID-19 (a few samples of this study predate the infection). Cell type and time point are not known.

CDR3 nucleotide sequence: TGTGCCAGCACCCCAGGCGGGCGATACAATGAGCAGTTCTTC. Its translation is CASTPGGRYNEQFF. The gene calls are TRBV9 and TRBJ2-1, with D maybe TRBD2 (5 bases). CDR1 is SGDLS, CDR2 YYNGEE, per germline. The CDR3 totals 14 residues. V was clipped by 6 bases and J by 4 bases, with 14 bases between them.